These T cell receptor beta chains were read from a single sample in a study of T cell changes during pregnancy in multiple sclerosis. Only in-frame clones appear in the TCRdb table, and some are missing; sequencing was by immunoSEQ multiplex PCR. The data contain tens of thousands of clones, roughly nine tenths of them seen just once; the ten biggest clones take up roughly 0.76%. Sequenced material: CD4+ T cells from peripheral blood mononuclear cells, taken in the first trimester of pregnancy. These receptors were obtained from a female donor with multiple sclerosis, enrolled in a pregnancy study. CDR3s include the opening cysteine and the closing phenylalanine or tryptophan. Each record gives: V gene, D gene, clone size, J gene, CDR3 DNA, CDR3 protein. A D gene is named only where the DNA matches it firmly. Clone size appears in some rows only: once, few, many, or a class for an expanded clone.

TRBV2	NA	NA	TRBJ2-1	TGTGCCAGCCGACTGTTTTTATACAATGAGCAGTTCTTC	CASRLFLYNEQFF
TRBV19	TRBD1	NA	TRBJ1-4	TGTGCCAGTAGTACCTCGGGACAGGGGGCGCCTAATGAAAAACTGTTTTTT	CASSTSGQGAPNEKLFF
TRBV12-2	NA	NA	TRBJ1-1	TGTGCAAGTCGCTCGGGACAGGGCGCAACCCCGAAAGCTTTCTTT	CASRSGQGATPKAFF
TRBV5-4	NA	NA	TRBJ1-2	TGTGCCAGCAGCATGACAAATATTTATGGCTACACCTTC	CASSMTNIYGYTF
TRBV10-3	NA	NA	TRBJ2-3	TGTGCCATCAGTGAGTCCGCGATGGGGCAAGCCCGCACAGATACGCAGTATTTT	CAISESAMGQARTDTQYF
TRBV7-3	NA	NA	TRBJ1-1	TGTGCCAGCAGTTCCTCCGGGGGATTCACTGAAGCTTTCTTT	CASSSSGGFTEAFF
TRBV5-7	TRBD1	NA	TRBJ1-4	TGTGCCAGCAGCGGGACAGGGGGAATTGAAAAACTGTTTTTT	CASSGTGGIEKLFF
TRBV18	TRBD1	NA	TRBJ2-1	TGTGCCAGCTCACCGCCGGGACAGCCCAACAATGAGCAGTTCTTC	CASSPPGQPNNEQFF
TRBV30	NA	NA	TRBJ1-2	TGTGCCTGGACAGGGCCTCTAGCTAACTATGGCTACACCTTC	CAWTGPLANYGYTF
TRBV7-9	NA	NA	TRBJ2-5	TGTGCCAGCAGCCCGCGTTTGGGGGCAGGAGAGACCCAGTACTTC	CASSPRLGAGETQYF
TRBV7-3	NA	few	TRBJ2-2	TGTGCCAGCAGCTTATTCGGCGGGGAGCTGTTTTTT	CASSLFGGELFF
TRBV18	NA	once	TRBJ2-2	TGTGCCAGCTCCCCTTGGCCCAACACCGGGGAGCTGTTTTTT	CASSPWPNTGELFF
TRBV9	TRBD2	NA	TRBJ2-3	TGTGCCAGCAGCCCCCGGGGAGGGTACACAGATACGCAGTATTTT	CASSPRGGYTDTQYF
TRBV9	NA	NA	TRBJ2-1	TGTGCCAGCAGCGTAGCTCTAGGGAGCTACAATGAGCAGTTCTTC	CASSVALGSYNEQFF
TRBV5-1	NA	NA	TRBJ2-5	TGCGCCAGCAGCTTGGGGTCTGGCGGGGCCTACCAAGAGACCCAGTACTTC	CASSLGSGGAYQETQYF
TRBV7-8	TRBD1	NA	TRBJ1-2	TGTGCCAGCAGCTTAAGGCCCACCGGGACAGCCTATGGCTACACCTTC	CASSLRPTGTAYGYTF
TRBV6-4	TRBD2	NA	TRBJ2-3	TGTGCCAGCAGTGTGAACGGGGGGGGAGATACGCAGTATTTT	CASSVNGGGDTQYF
TRBV19	TRBD2	NA	TRBJ2-1	TGTGCCAGTAGTATGGGACTAGCGGGGTCTTACAATGAGCAGTTCTTC	CASSMGLAGSYNEQFF
TRBV9	TRBD2	NA	TRBJ2-1	TGTGCCAGCAGCGTAGGGTTCGGGGGGGCCACTCCAAATGAGCAGTTCTTC	CASSVGFGGATPNEQFF
TRBV4-3	NA	NA	TRBJ2-2	TGCGCCAGCAGCCATCACAGGGTGGAGGCCGGGGAGCTGTTTTTT	CASSHHRVEAGELFF
TRBV18	TRBD1	NA	TRBJ2-3	TGTGCCAGCTCACCCCGACAGGGGGCGGCGGATACGCAGTATTTT	CASSPRQGAADTQYF
TRBV18	TRBD2	NA	TRBJ2-1	TGTGCCAGCTCACCACGGAGCGGGGACAATGAGCAGTTCTTC	CASSPRSGDNEQFF
TRBV6-5	TRBD2	NA	TRBJ2-7	TGTGCCAGCAGTTACGGGACTAGCGGGAGCCCCTACGAGCAGTACTTC	CASSYGTSGSPYEQYF
TRBV5-5	TRBD1	NA	TRBJ2-7	TGTGCCAGCAGCCCCCGGACAGGGAACTACGAGCAGTACTTC	CASSPRTGNYEQYF
TRBV19	NA	NA	TRBJ1-2	TGTGCCAGTAGTGAGGTGGTTTTGAACTATGGCTACACCTTC	CASSEVVLNYGYTF
TRBV9	TRBD1	NA	TRBJ1-2	TGTGCCAGCAGCCCTCGACAGGGGGCATATGATGGCTACACCTTC	CASSPRQGAYDGYTF
TRBV5-1	NA	NA	TRBJ1-6	TGCGCCAGCAGCTCCGCTGAGCCCCCCTCACCCCTCCACTTT	CASSSAEPPSPLHF
TRBV4-3	TRBD1	NA	TRBJ2-3	TGCGCCAGCAGCCAAGGACAGGGGGCCGCAGATACGCAGTATTTT	CASSQGQGAADTQYF
TRBV10-3	NA	NA	TRBJ1-1	TGTGCCATCAGTGAGTCTTCCGGACAGACGTACACTGAAGCTTTCTTT	CAISESSGQTYTEAFF
TRBV27	TRBD1	NA	TRBJ1-1	TGTGCCAGCAGTCCCCGACAGGGGAACACTGAAGCTTTCTTT	CASSPRQGNTEAFF
TRBV5-5	TRBD2	NA	TRBJ2-7	TGTGCCAGCAGCACGGGACTAGCGGGGCTCTACGAGCAGTACTTC	CASSTGLAGLYEQYF
TRBV7-9	NA	once	TRBJ1-6	TGTGCCAGCACCACGACTGCAGGGACACAAAATTCACCCCTCCACTTT	CASTTTAGTQNSPLHF
TRBV11-3	TRBD1	NA	TRBJ1-5	TGTGCCAGCAGCTTACTACAAATCCGATCGGACAGGGGTCGAAGACAGCCCCAGCATTTT	CASSLLQIRSDRGRRQPQHF
TRBV4-3	NA	NA	TRBJ1-4	TGCGCCAGCAGCCAAGGGACAGATAATGAAAAACTGTTTTTT	CASSQGTDNEKLFF
TRBV6-1	TRBD2	once	TRBJ2-5	TGTGCCAGCAGTGCGGGGGGGGGACTCTCTATCCAAGAGACCCAGTACTTC	CASSAGGGLSIQETQYF
TRBV11-2	NA	few	TRBJ2-2	TGTGCCAGCAGCTGGAGAGGGGGCACCGGGGAGCTGTTTTTT	CASSWRGGTGELFF
TRBV5-1	NA	NA	TRBJ2-7	TGCGCCAGCAGCCTCCCGGGGACATCAACCTACGAGCAGTACTTC	CASSLPGTSTYEQYF
TRBV7-2	TRBD1	NA	TRBJ1-5	TGTGCCAGCAGTTCGACAGGGGATCCATGGTCAAATCAGCCCCAGCATTTT	CASSSTGDPWSNQPQHF